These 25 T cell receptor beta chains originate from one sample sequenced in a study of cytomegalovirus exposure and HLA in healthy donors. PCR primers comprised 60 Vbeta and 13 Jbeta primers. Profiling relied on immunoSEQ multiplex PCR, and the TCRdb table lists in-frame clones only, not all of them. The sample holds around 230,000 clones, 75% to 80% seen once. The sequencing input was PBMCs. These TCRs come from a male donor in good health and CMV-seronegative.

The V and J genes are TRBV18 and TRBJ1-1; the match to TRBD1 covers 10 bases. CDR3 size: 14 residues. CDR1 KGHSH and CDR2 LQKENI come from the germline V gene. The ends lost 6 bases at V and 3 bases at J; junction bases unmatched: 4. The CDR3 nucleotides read TGTGCCAGCTCTCGAGGGACAGGGGACACTGAAGCTTTCTTT. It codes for CASSRGTGDTEAFF.

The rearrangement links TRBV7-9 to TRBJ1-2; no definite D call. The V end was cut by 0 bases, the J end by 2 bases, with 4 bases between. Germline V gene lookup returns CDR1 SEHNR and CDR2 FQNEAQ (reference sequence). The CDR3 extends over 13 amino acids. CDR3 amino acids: CASSLAQNYGYTF. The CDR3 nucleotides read TGTGCCAGCAGCTTAGCCCAAAACTATGGCTACACCTTC.

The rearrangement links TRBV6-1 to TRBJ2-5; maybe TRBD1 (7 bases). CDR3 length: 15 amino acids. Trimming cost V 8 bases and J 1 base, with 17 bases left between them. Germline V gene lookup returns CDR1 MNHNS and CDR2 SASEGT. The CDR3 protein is CASGGRGVVQETQYF. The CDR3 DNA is TGTGCCAGCGGGGGCAGGGGGGTGGTCCAAGAGACCCAGTACTTC.

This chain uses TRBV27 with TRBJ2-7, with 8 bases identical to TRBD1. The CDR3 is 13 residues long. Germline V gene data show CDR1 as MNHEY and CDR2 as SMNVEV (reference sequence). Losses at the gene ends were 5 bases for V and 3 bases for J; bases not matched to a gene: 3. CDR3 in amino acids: CASSRTGGYEQYF. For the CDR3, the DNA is TGTGCCAGCAGTCGAACAGGGGGCTACGAGCAGTACTTC.

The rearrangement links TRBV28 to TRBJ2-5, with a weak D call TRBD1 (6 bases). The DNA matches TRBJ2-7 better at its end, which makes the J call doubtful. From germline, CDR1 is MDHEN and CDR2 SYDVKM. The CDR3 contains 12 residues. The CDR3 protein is CASTYQGSEQYF. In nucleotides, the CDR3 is TGTGCCAGCACCTACCAGGGGTCCGAGCAGTACTTC.

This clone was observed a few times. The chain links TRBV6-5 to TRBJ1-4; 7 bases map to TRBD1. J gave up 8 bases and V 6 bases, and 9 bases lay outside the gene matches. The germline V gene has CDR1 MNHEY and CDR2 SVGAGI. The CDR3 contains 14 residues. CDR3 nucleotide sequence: TGTGCCAGCAGCCGGGACAGTTGGGGGGAAAAACTGTTTTTT. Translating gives CASSRDSWGEKLFF.

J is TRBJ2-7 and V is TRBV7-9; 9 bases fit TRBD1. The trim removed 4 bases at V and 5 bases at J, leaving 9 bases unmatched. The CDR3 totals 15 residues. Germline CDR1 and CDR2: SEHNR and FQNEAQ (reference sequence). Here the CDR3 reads CASSSPGQGFNEQYF. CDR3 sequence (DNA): TGTGCCAGCAGCTCCCCGGGACAGGGATTCAACGAGCAGTACTTC.

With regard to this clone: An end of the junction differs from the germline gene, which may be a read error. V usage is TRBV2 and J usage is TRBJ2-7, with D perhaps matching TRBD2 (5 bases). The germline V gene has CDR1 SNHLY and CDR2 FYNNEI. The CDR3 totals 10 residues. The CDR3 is CASRGSERYF. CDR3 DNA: TGTGCCAGCAGGGGGAGCGAGCGGTACTTC.

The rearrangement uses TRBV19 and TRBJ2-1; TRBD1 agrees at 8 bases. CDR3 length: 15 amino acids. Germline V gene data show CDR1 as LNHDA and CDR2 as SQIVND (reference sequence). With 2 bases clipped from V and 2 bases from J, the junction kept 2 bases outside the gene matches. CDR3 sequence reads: CASSIKQGAYNEQFF. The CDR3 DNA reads TGTGCCAGTAGTATAAAACAGGGGGCCTACAATGAGCAGTTCTTC.

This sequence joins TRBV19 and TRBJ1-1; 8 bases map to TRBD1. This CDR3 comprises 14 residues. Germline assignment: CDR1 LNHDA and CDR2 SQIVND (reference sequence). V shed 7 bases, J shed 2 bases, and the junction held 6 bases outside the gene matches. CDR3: CASMMQGANTEAFF. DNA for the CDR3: TGTGCCAGTATGATGCAGGGGGCCAACACTGAAGCTTTCTTT. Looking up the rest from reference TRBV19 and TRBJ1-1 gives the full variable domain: DGGITQSPKYLFRKEGQNVTLSCEQNLNHDAMYWYRQDPGQGLRLIYYSQIVNDFQKGDIAEGYSVSREKKESFPLTVTSAQKNPTAFYLCASMMQGANTEAFFGQGTRLTVV.

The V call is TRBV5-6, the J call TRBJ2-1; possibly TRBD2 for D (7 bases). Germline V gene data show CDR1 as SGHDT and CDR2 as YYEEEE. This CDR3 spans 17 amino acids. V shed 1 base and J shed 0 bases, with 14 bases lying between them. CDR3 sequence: CASSLRGEGRSYNEQFF. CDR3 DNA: TGTGCCAGCAGCTTGAGGGGGGAGGGCCGCTCCTACAATGAGCAGTTCTTC.

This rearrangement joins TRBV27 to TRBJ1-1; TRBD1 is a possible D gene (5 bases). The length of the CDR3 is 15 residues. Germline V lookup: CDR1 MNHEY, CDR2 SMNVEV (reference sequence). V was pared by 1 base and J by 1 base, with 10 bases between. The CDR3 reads CASSLYLGGNTEAFF. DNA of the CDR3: TGTGCCAGCAGTTTATATTTGGGGGGGAACACTGAAGCTTTCTTT.

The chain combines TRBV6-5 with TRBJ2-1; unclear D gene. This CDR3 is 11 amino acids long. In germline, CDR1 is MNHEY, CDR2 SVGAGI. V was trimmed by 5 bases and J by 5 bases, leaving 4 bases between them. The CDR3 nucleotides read TGTGCCAGCAGTCATCACAATGAGCAGTTCTTC. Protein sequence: CASSHHNEQFF.

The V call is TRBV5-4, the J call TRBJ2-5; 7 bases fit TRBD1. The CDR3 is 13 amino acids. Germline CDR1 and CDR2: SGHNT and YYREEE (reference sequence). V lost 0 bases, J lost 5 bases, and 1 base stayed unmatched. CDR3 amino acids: CASSLADRETQYF. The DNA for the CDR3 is TGTGCCAGCAGCTTGGCGGACAGGGAGACCCAGTACTTC.

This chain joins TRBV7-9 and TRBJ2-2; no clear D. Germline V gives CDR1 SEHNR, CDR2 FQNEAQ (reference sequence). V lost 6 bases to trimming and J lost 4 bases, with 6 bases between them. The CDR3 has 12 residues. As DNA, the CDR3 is TGTGCCAGCAGACTATTCACCGGGGAGCTGTTTTTT. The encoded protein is CASRLFTGELFF. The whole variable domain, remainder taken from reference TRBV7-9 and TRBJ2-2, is DTGVSQNPRHKITKRGQNVTFRCDPISEHNRLYWYRQTLGQGPEFLTYFQNEAQLEKSRLLSDRFSAERPKGSFSTLEIQRTEQGDSAMYLCASRLFTGELFFGEGSRLTVL.

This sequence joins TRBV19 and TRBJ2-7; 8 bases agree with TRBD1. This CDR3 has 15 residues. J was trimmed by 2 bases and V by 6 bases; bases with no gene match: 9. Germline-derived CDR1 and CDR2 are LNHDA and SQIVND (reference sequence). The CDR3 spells CASRWGDRRAYEQYF. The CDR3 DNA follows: TGTGCCAGTAGATGGGGGGACAGGCGAGCCTACGAGCAGTACTTC.

In DNA form, the CDR3 reads TGTGCCAGCAGCTGGGGACAGGGGGCGAGGGAGCAGTACTTC. This sequence encodes CASSWGQGAREQYF. The chain has TRBV11-2 and TRBJ2-7, with 12 bases lining up with TRBD1. The germline gives CDR1 SGHAT, CDR2 FQNNGV. This CDR3 spans 14 amino acids. The V and J ends lost 4 bases and 7 bases, in that order; junction bases with no gene match: 5.

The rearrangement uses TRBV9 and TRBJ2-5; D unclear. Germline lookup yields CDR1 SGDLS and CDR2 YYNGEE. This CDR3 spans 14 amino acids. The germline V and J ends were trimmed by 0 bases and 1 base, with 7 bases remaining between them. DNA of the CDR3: TGTGCCAGCAGCGTAGGGCAGGCCCAAGAGACCCAGTACTTC. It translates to CASSVGQAQETQYF.

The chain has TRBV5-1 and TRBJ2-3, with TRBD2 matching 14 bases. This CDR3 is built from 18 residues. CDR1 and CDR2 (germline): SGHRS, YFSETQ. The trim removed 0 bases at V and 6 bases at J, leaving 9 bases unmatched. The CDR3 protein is CASSLGRLAGGRVDTQYF. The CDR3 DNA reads TGCGCCAGCAGCTTGGGCAGACTAGCGGGGGGGCGTGTGGATACGCAGTATTTT.

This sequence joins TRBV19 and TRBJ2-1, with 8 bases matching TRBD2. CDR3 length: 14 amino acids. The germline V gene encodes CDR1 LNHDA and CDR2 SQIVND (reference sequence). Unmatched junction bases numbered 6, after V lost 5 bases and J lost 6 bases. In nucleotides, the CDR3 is TGTGCCAGTAGTGGACTAGCTGAGAGCAATGAGCAGTTCTTC. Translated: CASSGLAESNEQFF.

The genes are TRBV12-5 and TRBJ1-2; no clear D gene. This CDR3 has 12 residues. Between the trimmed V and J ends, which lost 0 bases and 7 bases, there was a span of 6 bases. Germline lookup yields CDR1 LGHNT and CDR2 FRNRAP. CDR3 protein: CASGLVECGYTF. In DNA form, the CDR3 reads TGTGCTAGTGGTTTGGTAGAGTGTGGCTACACCTTC.

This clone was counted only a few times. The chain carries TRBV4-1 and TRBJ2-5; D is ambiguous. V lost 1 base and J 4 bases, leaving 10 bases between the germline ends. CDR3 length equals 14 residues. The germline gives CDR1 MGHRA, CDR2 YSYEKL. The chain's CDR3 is CASSQAPGSETQYF. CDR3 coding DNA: TGCGCCAGCAGCCAAGCACCGGGTTCAGAGACCCAGTACTTC.

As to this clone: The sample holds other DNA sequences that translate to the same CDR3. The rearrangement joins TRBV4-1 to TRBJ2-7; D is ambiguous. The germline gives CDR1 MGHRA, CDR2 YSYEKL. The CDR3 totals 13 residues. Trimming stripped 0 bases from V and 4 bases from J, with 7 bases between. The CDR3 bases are TGCGCCAGCAGCCAAGAAGGCGGATACGAGCAGTACTTC. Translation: CASSQEGGYEQYF.

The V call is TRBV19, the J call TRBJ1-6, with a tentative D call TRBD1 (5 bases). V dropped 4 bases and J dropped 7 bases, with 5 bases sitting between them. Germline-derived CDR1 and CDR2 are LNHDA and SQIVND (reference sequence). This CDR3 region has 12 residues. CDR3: CASSTGNSPLHF. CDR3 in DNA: TGTGCCAGTAGTACAGGGAATTCACCCCTCCACTTT.

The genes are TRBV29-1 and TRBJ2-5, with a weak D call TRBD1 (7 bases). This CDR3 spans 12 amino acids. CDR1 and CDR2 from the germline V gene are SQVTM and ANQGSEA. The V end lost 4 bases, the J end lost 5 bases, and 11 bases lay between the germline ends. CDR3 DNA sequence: TGCAGCGTTGCATCAGGGGGGGAGACCCAGTACTTC. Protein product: CSVASGGETQYF.